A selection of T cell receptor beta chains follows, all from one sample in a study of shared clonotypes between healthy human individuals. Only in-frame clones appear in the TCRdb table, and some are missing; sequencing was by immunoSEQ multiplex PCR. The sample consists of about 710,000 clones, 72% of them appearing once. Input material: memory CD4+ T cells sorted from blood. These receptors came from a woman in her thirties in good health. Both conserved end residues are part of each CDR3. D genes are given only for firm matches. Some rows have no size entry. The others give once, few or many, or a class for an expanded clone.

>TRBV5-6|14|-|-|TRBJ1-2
CASSRGSGHYGYTF
TGTGCCAGCAGCCGCGGCTCAGGCCACTATGGCTACACCTTC
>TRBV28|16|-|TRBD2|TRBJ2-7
CASSSGGAGGRHEQYF
TGTGCCAGCAGCTCAGGGGGAGCGGGAGGGCGCCACGAGCAGTACTTC
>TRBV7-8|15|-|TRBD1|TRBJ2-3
CASSLETGARDTQYF
TGTGCCAGCAGCTTAGAGACAGGGGCGAGAGATACGCAGTATTTT
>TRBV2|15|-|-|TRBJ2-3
CASRQTGPSTDTQYF
TGTGCCAGCAGGCAGACGGGTCCGAGCACAGATACGCAGTATTTT
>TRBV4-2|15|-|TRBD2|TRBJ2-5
CASSPGLAGAETQYF
TGTGCCAGCAGCCCGGGACTAGCGGGAGCCGAGACCCAGTACTTC
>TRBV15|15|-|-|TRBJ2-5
CATSRAIGIQETQYF
TGTGCCACCAGCAGAGCGATCGGAATCCAAGAGACCCAGTACTTC
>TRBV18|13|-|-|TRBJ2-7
CASSMRQAYEQYF
TGTGCCAGCTCAATGCGACAAGCCTACGAGCAGTACTTC
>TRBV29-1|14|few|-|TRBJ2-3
CSVRAGYPTDTQYF
TGCAGCGTACGGGCGGGGTACCCCACAGATACGCAGTATTTT
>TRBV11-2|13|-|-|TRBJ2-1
CASSLGGSNEQFF
TGTGCCAGCAGCTTAGGGGGGAGCAATGAGCAGTTCTTC
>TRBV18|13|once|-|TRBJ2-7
CASSPLLGDEQYF
TGTGCCAGCTCACCCCTTCTAGGGGACGAGCAGTACTTC
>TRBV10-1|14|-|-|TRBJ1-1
CASNPPREGTEAFF
TGCGCCAGCAACCCGCCCCGAGAGGGGACTGAAGCTTTCTTT
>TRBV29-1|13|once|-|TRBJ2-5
CSVGPINKETQYF
TGCAGCGTTGGTCCGATTAACAAAGAGACCCAGTACTTC
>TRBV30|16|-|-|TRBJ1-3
CAWSPQTSYSGNTIYF
TGTGCCTGGAGTCCCCAGACATCCTACTCTGGAAACACCATATATTTT